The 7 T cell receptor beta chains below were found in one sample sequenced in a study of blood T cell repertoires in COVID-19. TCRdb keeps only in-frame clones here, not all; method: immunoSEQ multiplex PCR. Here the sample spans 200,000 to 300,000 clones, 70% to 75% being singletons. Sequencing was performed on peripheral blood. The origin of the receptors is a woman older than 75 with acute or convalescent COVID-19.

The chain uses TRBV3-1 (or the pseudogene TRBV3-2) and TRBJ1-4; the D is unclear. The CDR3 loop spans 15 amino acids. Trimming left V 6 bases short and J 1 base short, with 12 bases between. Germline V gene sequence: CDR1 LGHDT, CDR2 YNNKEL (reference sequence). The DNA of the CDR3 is TGTGCCAGCAGTTATCCGACGGGAACTAATGAAAAACTGTTTTTT. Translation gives CASSYPTGTNEKLFF.

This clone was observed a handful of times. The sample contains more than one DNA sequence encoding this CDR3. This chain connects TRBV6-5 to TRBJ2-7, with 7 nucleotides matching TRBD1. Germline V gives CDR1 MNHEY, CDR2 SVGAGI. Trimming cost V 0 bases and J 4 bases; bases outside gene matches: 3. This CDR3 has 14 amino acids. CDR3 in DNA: TGTGCCAGCAGTTACTCACAGGGGTCATACGAGCAGTACTTC. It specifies CASSYSQGSYEQYF.

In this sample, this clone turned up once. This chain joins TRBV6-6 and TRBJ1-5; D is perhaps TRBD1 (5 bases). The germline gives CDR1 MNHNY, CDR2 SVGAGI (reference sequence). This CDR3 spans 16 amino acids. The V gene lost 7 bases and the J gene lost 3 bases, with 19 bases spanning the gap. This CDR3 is CASTSSGQGFNQPQHF. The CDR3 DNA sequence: TGTGCCAGCACCTCGAGTGGGCAGGGATTCAATCAGCCCCAGCATTTT.

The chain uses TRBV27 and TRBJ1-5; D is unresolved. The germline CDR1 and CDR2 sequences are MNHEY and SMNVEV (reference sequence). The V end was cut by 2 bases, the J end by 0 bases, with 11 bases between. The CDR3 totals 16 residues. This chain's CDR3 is CASSLRTDHSNQPQHF. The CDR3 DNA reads TGTGCCAGCAGTTTAAGAACTGATCATAGCAATCAGCCCCAGCATTTT.

CDR3 coding DNA: TGCAGTGCTAGTGCAGGGGGCCATGGCTACACCTTC. Its protein product is CSASAGGHGYTF. The gene calls are TRBV20-1 and TRBJ1-2, with 8 bases fitting TRBD1. The V segment lost 3 bases and the J segment 6 bases; nucleotides outside the gene matches: 3. Looked up from germline, CDR1 is DFQATT and CDR2 is SNEGSKA (reference sequence). The CDR3 runs to 12 residues.

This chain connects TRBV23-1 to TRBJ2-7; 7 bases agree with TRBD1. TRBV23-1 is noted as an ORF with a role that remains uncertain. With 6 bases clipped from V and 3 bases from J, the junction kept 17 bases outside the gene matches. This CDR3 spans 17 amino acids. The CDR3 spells CASSLLVLPGGNYEQYF. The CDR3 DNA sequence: TGCGCCAGCAGCCTGTTAGTCCTCCCAGGGGGAAACTACGAGCAGTACTTC.

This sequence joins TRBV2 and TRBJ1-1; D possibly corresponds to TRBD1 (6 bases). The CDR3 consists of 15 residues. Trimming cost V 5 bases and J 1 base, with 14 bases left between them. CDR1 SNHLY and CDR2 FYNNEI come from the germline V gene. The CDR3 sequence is CASSPLKTGNTEAFF. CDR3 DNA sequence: TGTGCCAGCAGTCCCCTGAAGACAGGGAACACTGAAGCTTTCTTT.